A selection of T cell receptor beta chains follows, all from one sample in a study of T-cell memory formation after mild COVID-19. TCRdb reprocessed the 5' RACE reads via MiXCR and lists one record per CDR3 protein. The data contain 200,000 to 300,000 distinct CDR3 sequences, over 15% of them seen just once; the ten biggest clones take up around a fifth. The sequenced sample was PBMCs or a T cell subset sorted from them (not recorded which). The receptors come from a young man who had mild COVID-19 (a few samples of this study predate the infection). Cell type and time point are not known. Both conserved end residues are part of each CDR3. Each record gives: V gene, D gene, clone size, CDR3 length, J gene, CDR3 protein, CDR3 DNA. D genes are given only for firm matches. Expanded clones get a size class; other rows say once, few or many, or leave the size out.

V gene: TRBV29-1
D gene: TRBD1
clone size: .
CDR3 length: 13
J gene: TRBJ1-2
CDR3 protein: CSYTGDSLLHPSF
CDR3 DNA: TGCAGCTACACCGGGGACAGTTTATTGCATCCGTCCTTC

V gene: TRBV20-1
D gene: TRBD2
clone size: .
CDR3 length: 13
J gene: TRBJ2-1
CDR3 protein: CSARSGAYNEQFF
CDR3 DNA: TGCAGTGCCCGAAGCGGGGCCTACAATGAGCAGTTCTTC

V gene: TRBV20-1
D gene: TRBD1
clone size: .
CDR3 length: 13
J gene: TRBJ1-6
CDR3 protein: CSALDRGDSPLHF
CDR3 DNA: TGCAGTGCCTTGGACAGGGGTGATTCACCCCTCCACTTT

V gene: TRBV12-3/TRBV12-4
D gene: TRBD2
clone size: .
CDR3 length: 15
J gene: TRBJ2-1
CDR3 protein: CASSSSPAGGNEQFF
CDR3 DNA: TGTGCCAGCAGTTCCAGCCCAGCGGGGGGAAATGAGCAGTTCTTC

V gene: TRBV7-6
D gene: .
clone size: .
CDR3 length: 15
J gene: TRBJ2-7
CDR3 protein: CASSLRSLNLSEQYF
CDR3 DNA: TGTGCCAGCAGCTTAAGGTCGTTGAACCTCTCTGAGCAGTACTTC

V gene: TRBV9
D gene: TRBD1
clone size: .
CDR3 length: 15
J gene: TRBJ2-1
CDR3 protein: CASSKTGGTMNEQFF
CDR3 DNA: TGTGCCAGCAGCAAGACAGGGGGCACGATGAATGAGCAGTTCTTC

V gene: TRBV5-1
D gene: .
clone size: .
CDR3 length: 16
J gene: TRBJ2-2
CDR3 protein: CASSYVTAGNTGELFF
CDR3 DNA: TGCGCCAGCAGCTACGTGACTGCGGGGAACACCGGGGAGCTGTTTTTT

V gene: TRBV4-2
D gene: TRBD2
clone size: .
CDR3 length: 16
J gene: TRBJ2-5
CDR3 protein: CASSPPYSGDQETQYF
CDR3 DNA: TGTGCCAGCAGCCCTCCATATAGCGGGGACCAAGAGACCCAGTACTTC

V gene: TRBV9
D gene: TRBD1
clone size: .
CDR3 length: 14
J gene: TRBJ1-2
CDR3 protein: CASSARDRVVGYTF
CDR3 DNA: TGTGCCAGCAGCGCAAGGGACAGGGTAGTTGGCTACACCTTC

V gene: TRBV29-1
D gene: .
clone size: .
CDR3 length: 11
J gene: TRBJ1-1
CDR3 protein: CSAGRGAEAFF
CDR3 DNA: TGCAGCGCCGGGAGGGGAGCTGAAGCTTTCTTT

V gene: TRBV5-1
D gene: TRBD1
clone size: few
CDR3 length: 14
J gene: TRBJ1-1
CDR3 protein: CASSGQGGDTEAFF
CDR3 DNA: TGCGCCAGCAGCGGACAGGGTGGGGACACTGAAGCTTTCTTT

V gene: TRBV5-6
D gene: .
clone size: .
CDR3 length: 13
J gene: TRBJ2-2
CDR3 protein: CASSLVRTGELFF
CDR3 DNA: TGTGCCAGCAGCTTGGTCAGGACCGGGGAGCTGTTTTTT

V gene: TRBV5-1
D gene: .
clone size: .
CDR3 length: 11
J gene: TRBJ2-1
CDR3 protein: CASISLYEQFF
CDR3 DNA: TGCGCCAGCATCTCACTATACGAGCAGTTCTTC

V gene: TRBV12-3/TRBV12-4
D gene: .
clone size: .
CDR3 length: 14
J gene: TRBJ1-1
CDR3 protein: CASSPGEWNTEAFF
CDR3 DNA: TGTGCCAGCAGCCCGGGAGAATGGAACACTGAAGCTTTCTTT

V gene: TRBV9
D gene: .
clone size: many
CDR3 length: 14
J gene: TRBJ1-1
CDR3 protein: CASSVSGMNTEAFF
CDR3 DNA: TGTGCCAGCAGCGTATCCGGAATGAACACTGAAGCTTTCTTT

V gene: TRBV5-5
D gene: .
clone size: .
CDR3 length: 15
J gene: TRBJ2-4
CDR3 protein: CASSLGVLAKNIQYF
CDR3 DNA: TGTGCCAGCAGCTTGGGGGTCTTAGCCAAAAACATTCAGTACTTC

V gene: TRBV9
D gene: .
clone size: .
CDR3 length: 13
J gene: TRBJ1-4
CDR3 protein: CASAGGGSEKLFF
CDR3 DNA: TGTGCCAGCGCTGGGGGGGGCTCGGAAAAACTGTTTTTT

V gene: TRBV7-9
D gene: .
clone size: few
CDR3 length: 13
J gene: TRBJ2-1
CDR3 protein: CASSPQGNNEQFF
CDR3 DNA: TGTGCCAGCAGCCCCCAAGGAAACAATGAGCAGTTCTTC

V gene: TRBV7-9
D gene: TRBD1
clone size: .
CDR3 length: 16
J gene: TRBJ2-4
CDR3 protein: CASSQGDRGAKNIQYF
CDR3 DNA: TGTGCCAGCAGCCAGGGGGACCGGGGAGCCAAAAACATTCAGTACTTC

V gene: TRBV5-1
D gene: .
clone size: .
CDR3 length: 16
J gene: TRBJ2-5
CDR3 protein: CASSFGGRGAQETQYF
CDR3 DNA: TGCGCCAGCAGCTTCGGCGGTCGGGGGGCGCAGGAGACCCAGTACTTC

V gene: TRBV20-1
D gene: .
clone size: .
CDR3 length: 16
J gene: TRBJ2-4
CDR3 protein: CSARVWGREVKNIQYF
CDR3 DNA: TGCAGTGCTAGAGTGTGGGGGCGCGAGGTCAAAAACATTCAGTACTTC

V gene: TRBV12-3/TRBV12-4
D gene: .
clone size: few
CDR3 length: 15
J gene: TRBJ1-1
CDR3 protein: CASSPQGRGDTEAFF
CDR3 DNA: TGTGCCAGCAGTCCCCAGGGACGGGGAGACACTGAAGCTTTCTTT

V gene: TRBV10-3
D gene: TRBD1
clone size: .
CDR3 length: 13
J gene: TRBJ2-7
CDR3 protein: CATYRDRGDEQYF
CDR3 DNA: TGTGCCACATACCGGGACAGGGGGGACGAGCAGTACTTC

V gene: TRBV5-1
D gene: .
clone size: few
CDR3 length: 15
J gene: TRBJ2-1
CDR3 protein: CASSSEVSLYNEQFF
CDR3 DNA: TGCGCCAGCAGCTCGGAGGTGTCGCTGTACAATGAGCAGTTCTTC

V gene: TRBV6-6
D gene: .
clone size: .
CDR3 length: 11
J gene: TRBJ2-7
CDR3 protein: CASSYFYEQYF
CDR3 DNA: TGTGCCAGCAGTTACTTCTACGAGCAGTACTTC

V gene: TRBV11-2
D gene: TRBD2
clone size: .
CDR3 length: 17
J gene: TRBJ2-4
CDR3 protein: CASSLGGRFFDKNIQYF
CDR3 DNA: TGTGCCAGCAGCTTGGGGGGGAGGTTCTTTGACAAAAACATTCAGTACTTC

V gene: TRBV7-2
D gene: .
clone size: .
CDR3 length: 14
J gene: TRBJ1-5
CDR3 protein: CASSWTDSNQPQHF
CDR3 DNA: TGTGCCAGCAGCTGGACAGATAGCAATCAGCCCCAGCATTTT

V gene: TRBV25-1
D gene: TRBD1
clone size: .
CDR3 length: 16
J gene: TRBJ2-1
CDR3 protein: CASSEVQGDPYNEQFF
CDR3 DNA: TGTGCCAGCAGTGAAGTGCAGGGGGACCCCTACAATGAGCAGTTCTTC

V gene: TRBV20-1
D gene: .
clone size: few
CDR3 length: 13
J gene: TRBJ2-1
CDR3 protein: CSARLTHRNEQFF
CDR3 DNA: TGCAGTGCTAGACTAACCCATAGGAATGAGCAGTTCTTC

V gene: TRBV4-3
D gene: .
clone size: .
CDR3 length: 16
J gene: TRBJ1-2
CDR3 protein: CASSTGRGEFNYGYTF
CDR3 DNA: TGCGCCAGCAGCACGGGGCGGGGAGAATTTAACTATGGCTACACCTTC

V gene: TRBV20-1
D gene: TRBD1
clone size: .
CDR3 length: 17
J gene: TRBJ1-5
CDR3 protein: CSARDRFRGRPFQPQHF
CDR3 DNA: TGCAGTGCTAGAGATCGGTTCAGGGGGCGCCCCTTCCAGCCCCAGCATTTT

V gene: TRBV20-1
D gene: TRBD1
clone size: .
CDR3 length: 14
J gene: TRBJ1-1
CDR3 protein: CSARQGLVNTEAFF
CDR3 DNA: TGCAGTGCCCGACAGGGCTTGGTGAACACTGAAGCTTTCTTT

V gene: TRBV5-1
D gene: TRBD2
clone size: .
CDR3 length: 14
J gene: TRBJ2-1
CDR3 protein: CASSPGGDYNEQFF
CDR3 DNA: TGCGCCAGCAGCCCCGGGGGGGACTACAATGAGCAGTTCTTC

V gene: TRBV11-2
D gene: .
clone size: .
CDR3 length: 16
J gene: TRBJ2-5
CDR3 protein: CASSPTAGWGGETQYF
CDR3 DNA: TGTGCCAGCAGCCCGACGGCAGGGTGGGGCGGGGAGACCCAGTACTTC

V gene: TRBV6-2/TRBV6-3
D gene: TRBD2
clone size: .
CDR3 length: 16
J gene: TRBJ2-5
CDR3 protein: CASSYLTSGTQETQYF
CDR3 DNA: TGTGCCAGCAGTTACTTGACTAGCGGGACTCAAGAGACCCAGTACTTC

V gene: TRBV12-3/TRBV12-4
D gene: .
clone size: .
CDR3 length: 14
J gene: TRBJ2-3
CDR3 protein: CASSDSDLPDTQYF
CDR3 DNA: TGTGCCAGCAGTGATTCGGACCTTCCAGATACGCAGTATTTT

V gene: TRBV5-6
D gene: .
clone size: .
CDR3 length: 16
J gene: TRBJ1-1
CDR3 protein: CASSPWPAGQTFEAFF
CDR3 DNA: TGTGCCAGCAGCCCTTGGCCGGCAGGGCAGACTTTCGAAGCTTTCTTT

V gene: TRBV9
D gene: .
clone size: .
CDR3 length: 12
J gene: TRBJ2-4
CDR3 protein: CASSGGENIQYF
CDR3 DNA: TGTGCCAGCAGCGGGGGAGAAAACATTCAGTACTTC

V gene: TRBV6-5
D gene: .
clone size: .
CDR3 length: 14
J gene: TRBJ2-5
CDR3 protein: CASSAGRGGVTQYF
CDR3 DNA: TGTGCCAGCAGCGCCGGGCGCGGAGGTGTGACCCAGTACTTC

V gene: TRBV4-1
D gene: TRBD2
clone size: many
CDR3 length: 17
J gene: TRBJ2-3
CDR3 protein: CASSQDHRRGTGDTQYF
CDR3 DNA: TGCGCCAGCAGCCAAGATCATCGGCGGGGGACGGGAGATACGCAGTATTTT

V gene: TRBV7-2
D gene: .
clone size: .
CDR3 length: 13
J gene: TRBJ2-7
CDR3 protein: CASSLAGGDEQYF
CDR3 DNA: TGTGCCAGCAGCTTAGCGGGGGGAGACGAGCAGTACTTC

V gene: TRBV7-3
D gene: .
clone size: .
CDR3 length: 14
J gene: TRBJ2-3
CDR3 protein: CASSLAGVGDTQYF
CDR3 DNA: TGTGCCAGCAGCTTAGCAGGGGTGGGAGATACGCAGTATTTT

V gene: TRBV9
D gene: .
clone size: .
CDR3 length: 15
J gene: TRBJ1-5
CDR3 protein: CASSVGSGGGQPQHF
CDR3 DNA: TGTGCCAGCAGCGTAGGTTCGGGGGGCGGGCAGCCCCAGCATTTT

V gene: TRBV19
D gene: TRBD1
clone size: .
CDR3 length: 15
J gene: TRBJ2-7
CDR3 protein: CASGSGTGEFYEQYF
CDR3 DNA: TGTGCCAGTGGATCCGGGACAGGAGAATTCTACGAGCAGTACTTC

V gene: TRBV12-3/TRBV12-4
D gene: .
clone size: .
CDR3 length: 12
J gene: TRBJ1-2
CDR3 protein: CASSLRTYGYTF
CDR3 DNA: TGTGCCAGCAGTTTAAGAACCTATGGCTACACCTTC

V gene: TRBV19
D gene: .
clone size: many
CDR3 length: 12
J gene: TRBJ2-3
CDR3 protein: CASSRMGDTQYF
CDR3 DNA: TGTGCCAGTAGCCGGATGGGGGATACGCAGTATTTT

V gene: TRBV28
D gene: .
clone size: few
CDR3 length: 16
J gene: TRBJ1-3
CDR3 protein: CASTPREGLGGNTIYF
CDR3 DNA: TGTGCCAGCACCCCCCGGGAAGGGCTGGGCGGAAACACCATATATTTT

V gene: TRBV7-9
D gene: .
clone size: .
CDR3 length: 15
J gene: TRBJ2-2
CDR3 protein: CASSPLDGLTGELFF
CDR3 DNA: TGTGCCAGCAGCCCATTGGACGGACTGACCGGGGAGCTGTTTTTT

V gene: TRBV6-6
D gene: .
clone size: .
CDR3 length: 14
J gene: TRBJ2-6
CDR3 protein: CASRGAVGANVLTF
CDR3 DNA: TGTGCCAGCCGGGGAGCGGTTGGGGCCAACGTCCTGACTTTC

V gene: TRBV5-1
D gene: .
clone size: .
CDR3 length: 15
J gene: TRBJ1-1
CDR3 protein: CASSLVERSSSEAFF
CDR3 DNA: TGCGCCAGCAGCTTGGTCGAACGTTCATCCTCTGAAGCTTTCTTT

V gene: TRBV5-1
D gene: .
clone size: .
CDR3 length: 14
J gene: TRBJ2-7
CDR3 protein: CASSAPGTPYEQYF
CDR3 DNA: TGCGCCAGCAGCGCCCCCGGGACTCCCTACGAGCAGTACTTC

V gene: TRBV11-2
D gene: .
clone size: few
CDR3 length: 12
J gene: TRBJ1-2
CDR3 protein: CASSLGGIGYTF
CDR3 DNA: TGTGCCAGCAGCCTAGGGGGTATTGGCTACACCTTC